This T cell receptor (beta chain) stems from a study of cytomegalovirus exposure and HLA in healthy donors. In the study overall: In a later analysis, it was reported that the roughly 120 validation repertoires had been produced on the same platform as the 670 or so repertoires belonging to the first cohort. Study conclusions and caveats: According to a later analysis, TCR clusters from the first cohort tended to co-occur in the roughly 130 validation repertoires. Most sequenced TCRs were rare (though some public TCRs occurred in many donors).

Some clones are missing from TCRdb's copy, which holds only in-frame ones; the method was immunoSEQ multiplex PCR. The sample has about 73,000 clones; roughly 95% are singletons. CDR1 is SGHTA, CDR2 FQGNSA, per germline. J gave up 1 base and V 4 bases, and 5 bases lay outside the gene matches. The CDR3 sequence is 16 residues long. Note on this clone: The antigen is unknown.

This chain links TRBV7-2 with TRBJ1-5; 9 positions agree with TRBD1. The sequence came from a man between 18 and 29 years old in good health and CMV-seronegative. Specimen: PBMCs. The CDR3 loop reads CASSSLQGASNQPQHF. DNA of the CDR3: TGTGCCAGCAGCTCCTTACAGGGGGCGAGCAATCAGCCCCAGCATTTT.